The count of the clone carrying this T cell receptor (beta chain) is one. In Seattle, patients joined the study during active infection and were tracked longitudinally. These data come from a study of blood T cell repertoires in COVID-19. On the study more broadly: Acute and convalescent COVID-19 samples came from the United States, Italy and Spain. PBMCs, B-cell-depleted T cells, or T cells provided the cDNA or gDNA that made up the material.

Per the original data handling: Nucleated cell number was recorded as an estimate derived from reference gene primer amplification. Sequencing was performed with immunoSEQ multiplex PCR; in TCRdb, only in-frame clones are kept and a portion is missing. V and J calls and clone size follow that table, whereas D and trimming were derived from the DNA. The sample yields approximately 250,000 clones, 86% seen once. The sequence came from a woman in her seventies with COVID-19, enrolled during active disease. Specimen: peripheral blood.

This CDR3 is CASSFTLTASNEKLFF. The CDR3 nucleotides are TGTGCCAGCAGCTTCACCCTGACAGCCTCTAATGAAAAACTGTTTTTT. The chain has TRBV5-6 and TRBJ1-4, with D possibly being TRBD1 (5 bases). Trimming left V 2 bases short and J 3 bases short, with 14 bases between. The CDR3 is 16 residues long. Germline loops: CDR1 SGHDT, CDR2 YYEEEE.